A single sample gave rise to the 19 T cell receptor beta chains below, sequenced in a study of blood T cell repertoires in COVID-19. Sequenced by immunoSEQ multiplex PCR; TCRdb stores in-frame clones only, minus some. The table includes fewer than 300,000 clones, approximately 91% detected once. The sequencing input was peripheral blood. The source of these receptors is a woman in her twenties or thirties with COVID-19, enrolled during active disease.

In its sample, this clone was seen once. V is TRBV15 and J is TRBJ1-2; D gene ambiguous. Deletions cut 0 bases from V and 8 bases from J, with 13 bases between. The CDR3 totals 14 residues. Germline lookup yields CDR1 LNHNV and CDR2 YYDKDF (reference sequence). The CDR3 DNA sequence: TGTGCCACCAGCAGAGATGGGCGGGTAGGCGGCTACACCTTC. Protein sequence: CATSRDGRVGGYTF.

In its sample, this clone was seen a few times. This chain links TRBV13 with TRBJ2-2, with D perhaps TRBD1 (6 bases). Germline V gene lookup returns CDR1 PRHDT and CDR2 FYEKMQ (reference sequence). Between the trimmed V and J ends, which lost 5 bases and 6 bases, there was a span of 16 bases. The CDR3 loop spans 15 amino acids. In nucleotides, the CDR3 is TGTGCCAGCAGCGGAACCTACCCAGGGGCCGGGGAGCTGTTTTTT. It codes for CASSGTYPGAGELFF.

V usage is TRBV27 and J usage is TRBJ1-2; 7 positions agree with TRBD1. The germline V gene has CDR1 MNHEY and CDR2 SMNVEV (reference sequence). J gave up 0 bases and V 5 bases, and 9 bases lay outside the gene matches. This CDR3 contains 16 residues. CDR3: CASSTRTGLANYGYTF. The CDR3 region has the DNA TGTGCCAGCAGTACCCGGACAGGTTTAGCTAACTATGGCTACACCTTC.

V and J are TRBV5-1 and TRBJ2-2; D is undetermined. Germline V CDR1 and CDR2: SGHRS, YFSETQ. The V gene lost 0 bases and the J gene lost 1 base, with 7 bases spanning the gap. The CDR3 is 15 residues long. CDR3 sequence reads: CASSLGSGNTGELFF. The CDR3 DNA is TGCGCCAGCAGCTTGGGATCCGGGAACACCGGGGAGCTGTTTTTT.

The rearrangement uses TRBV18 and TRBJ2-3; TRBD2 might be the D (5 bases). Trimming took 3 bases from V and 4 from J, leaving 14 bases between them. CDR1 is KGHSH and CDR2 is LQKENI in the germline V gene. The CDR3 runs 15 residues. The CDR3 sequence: CASSPPGPGADTQYF. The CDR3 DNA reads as TGTGCCAGCTCACCGCCGGGTCCCGGGGCAGATACGCAGTATTTT.

CDR3 region: CSVAGNQETQYF. In DNA form, the CDR3 reads TGCAGCGTTGCTGGCAACCAAGAGACCCAGTACTTC. The V and J genes are TRBV29-1 and TRBJ2-5, with D hard to call. Germline V gives CDR1 SQVTM, CDR2 ANQGSEA. This CDR3 is built from 12 residues. Between the trimmed V and J ends, which lost 4 bases and 0 bases, there was a span of 6 bases. Combining the CDR3 with reference TRBV29-1 and TRBJ2-5 gives the whole variable domain SAVISQKPSRDICQRGTSLTIQCQVDSQVTMMFWYRQQPGQSLTLIATANQGSEATYESGFVIDKFPISRPNLTFSTLTVSNMSPEDSSIYLCSVAGNQETQYFGPGTRLLVL.

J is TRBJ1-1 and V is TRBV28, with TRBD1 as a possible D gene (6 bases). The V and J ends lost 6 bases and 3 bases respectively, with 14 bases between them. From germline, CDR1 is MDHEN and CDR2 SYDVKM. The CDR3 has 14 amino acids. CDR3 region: CASRSDRWDTEAFF. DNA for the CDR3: TGTGCCAGCAGATCTGACAGGTGGGACACTGAAGCTTTCTTT. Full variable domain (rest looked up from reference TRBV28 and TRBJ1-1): DVKVTQSSRYLVKRTGEKVFLECVQDMDHENMFWYRQDPGLGLRLIYFSYDVKMKEKGDIPEGYSVSREKKERFSLILESASTNQTSMYLCASRSDRWDTEAFFGQGTRLTVV.

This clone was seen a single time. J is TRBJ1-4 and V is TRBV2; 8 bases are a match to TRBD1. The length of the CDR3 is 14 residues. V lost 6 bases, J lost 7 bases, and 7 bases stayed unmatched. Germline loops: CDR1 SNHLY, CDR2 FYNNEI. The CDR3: CASRRTGSSEKLFF. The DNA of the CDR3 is TGTGCCAGCAGAAGGACAGGGAGTAGTGAAAAACTGTTTTTT.

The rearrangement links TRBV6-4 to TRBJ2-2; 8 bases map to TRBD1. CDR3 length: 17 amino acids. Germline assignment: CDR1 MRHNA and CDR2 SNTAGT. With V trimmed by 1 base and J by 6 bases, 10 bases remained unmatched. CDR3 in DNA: TGTGCCAGCAGTGACTGGAATCAGGGGGCGAGGGCCGGGGAGCTGTTTTTT. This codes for CASSDWNQGARAGELFF.

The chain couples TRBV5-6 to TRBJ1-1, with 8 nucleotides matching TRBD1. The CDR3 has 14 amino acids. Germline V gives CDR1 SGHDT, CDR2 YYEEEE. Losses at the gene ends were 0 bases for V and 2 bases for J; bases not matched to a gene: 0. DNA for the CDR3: TGTGCCAGCAGCTTGGCAGGGGGCAACACTGAAGCTTTCTTT. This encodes CASSLAGGNTEAFF.

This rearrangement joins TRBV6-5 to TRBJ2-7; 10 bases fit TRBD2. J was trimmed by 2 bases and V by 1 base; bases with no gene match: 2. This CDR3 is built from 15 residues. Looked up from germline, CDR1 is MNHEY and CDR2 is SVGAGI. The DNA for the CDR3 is TGTGCCAGCAGTTACTTAAGCGGGAGGGCCTACGAGCAGTACTTC. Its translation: CASSYLSGRAYEQYF.

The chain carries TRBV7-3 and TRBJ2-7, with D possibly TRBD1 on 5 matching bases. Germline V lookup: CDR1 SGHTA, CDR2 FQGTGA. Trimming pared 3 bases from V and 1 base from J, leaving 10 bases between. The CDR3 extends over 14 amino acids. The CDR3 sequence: CASSLTASSYEQYF. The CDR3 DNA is TGTGCCAGCAGCTTGACAGCATCTTCCTACGAGCAGTACTTC.

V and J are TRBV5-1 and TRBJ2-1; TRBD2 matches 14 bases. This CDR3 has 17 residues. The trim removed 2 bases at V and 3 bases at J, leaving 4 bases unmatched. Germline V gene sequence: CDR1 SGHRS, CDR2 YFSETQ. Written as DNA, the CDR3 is TGCGCCAGCAGCTTAGGACTAGCGGGAGGTCTCTACAATGAGCAGTTCTTC. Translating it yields CASSLGLAGGLYNEQFF.

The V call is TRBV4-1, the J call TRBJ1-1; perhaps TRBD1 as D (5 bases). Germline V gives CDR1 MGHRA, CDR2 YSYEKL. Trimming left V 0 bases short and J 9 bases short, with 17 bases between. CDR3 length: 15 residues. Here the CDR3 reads CASSQDDRGLGKAFF. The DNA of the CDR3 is TGCGCCAGCAGCCAAGATGACCGGGGACTGGGGAAAGCTTTCTTT.

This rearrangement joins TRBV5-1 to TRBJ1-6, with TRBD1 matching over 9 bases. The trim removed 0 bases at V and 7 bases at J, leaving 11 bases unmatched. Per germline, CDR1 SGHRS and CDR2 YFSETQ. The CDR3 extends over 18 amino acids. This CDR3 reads CASSLEPAGQGSNSPLHF. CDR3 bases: TGCGCCAGCAGCTTGGAGCCTGCGGGACAGGGCTCCAATTCACCCCTCCACTTT. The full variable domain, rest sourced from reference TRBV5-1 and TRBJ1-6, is KAGVTQTPRYLIKTRGQQVTLSCSPISGHRSVSWYQQTPGQGLQFLFEYFSETQRNKGNFPGRFSGRQFSNSRSEMNVSTLELGDSALYLCASSLEPAGQGSNSPLHFGNGTRLTVT.

The CDR3 sequence: CASSWTGVYGYTF. CDR3 coding DNA: TGTGCCAGTAGTTGGACAGGGGTTTATGGCTACACCTTC. V is TRBV19 and J is TRBJ1-2; TRBD1 matches 9 bases. This CDR3 has 13 amino acids. CDR1 and CDR2 (germline): LNHDA, SQIVND (reference sequence). V lost 5 bases, J lost 5 bases, and 3 bases stayed unmatched.

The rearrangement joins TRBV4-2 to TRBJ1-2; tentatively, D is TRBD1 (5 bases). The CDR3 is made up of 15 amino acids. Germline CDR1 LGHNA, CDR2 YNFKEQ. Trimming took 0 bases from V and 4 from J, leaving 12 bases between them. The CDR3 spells CASSQDDSLLYGYTF. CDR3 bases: TGTGCCAGCAGCCAAGATGACAGTCTCCTCTATGGCTACACCTTC.

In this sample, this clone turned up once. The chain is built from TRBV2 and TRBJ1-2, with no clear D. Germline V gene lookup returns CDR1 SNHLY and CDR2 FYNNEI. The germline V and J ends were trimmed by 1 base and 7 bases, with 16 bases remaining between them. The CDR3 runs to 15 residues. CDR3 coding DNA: TGTGCCAGCAGTGAAGTCGGAACGGGATTTTTTGGCTACACCTTC. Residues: CASSEVGTGFFGYTF. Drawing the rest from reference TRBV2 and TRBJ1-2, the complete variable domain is EPEVTQTPSHQVTQMGQEVILRCVPISNHLYFYWYRQILGQKVEFLVSFYNNEISEKSEIFDDQFSVERPDGSNFTLKIRSTKLEDSAMYFCASSEVGTGFFGYTFGSGTRLTVV.

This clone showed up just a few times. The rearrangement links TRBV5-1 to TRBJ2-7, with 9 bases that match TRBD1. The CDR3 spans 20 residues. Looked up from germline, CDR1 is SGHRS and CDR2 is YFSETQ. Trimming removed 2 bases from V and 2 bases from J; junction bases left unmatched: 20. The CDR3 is CASSFFPPGQGSSGTYEQYF. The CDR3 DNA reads TGCGCCAGCAGCTTTTTCCCACCGGGACAGGGAAGTTCCGGGACCTACGAGCAGTACTTC.